The clone carrying this T cell receptor beta chain was recorded a few times. Its antigen is unidentified. Any gene name here is a mouse gene name. Read data end 1 residue before the CDR3 end; the end is taken from the germline J gene. This record comes from a study of tissue T cells after allogeneic stem cell transplantation. Study-wide results and caveats: Sampling depth was limited, and the cohort was small and clinically varied. Few T cell clones were shared across patients, but motif clusters showed tissue-specific shared signatures.

This CDR3 spans 14 amino acids. Germline-derived CDR1 and CDR2 are LGHDT and YNNKQL (reference sequence). With 4 bases clipped from V and 6 bases from J, the junction kept 1 base outside the gene matches. Clones were sequenced by immunoSEQ multiplex PCR, and TCRdb holds only the in-frame ones, with some missing. The data show about 22,000 clones, approximately 72% seen once. The rearrangement links TRBV4 to TRBJ1-6; TRBD1 matches at 9 bases. TRBJ1-6 counts as an open reading frame of uncertain function. The TCR sequence derives from a female BALB/c mouse in good health. This strain has MHC haplotype H2-d. The sample taken for sequencing was spleen. The DNA read from the CDR3 is TGTGCCAGCAGCTTACAGGGGGCTAATTCGCCCCTCTAC. Translating gives CASSLQGANSPLY. The full CDR3 is CASSLQGANSPLYF.